The clone carrying this TCR beta chain was observed once. This sample was included in a study of T-cell reconstitution after alpha-beta-depleted transplantation in children. V lost 6 bases to trimming and J lost 2 bases, with 16 bases between them. The CDR3 runs to 15 residues. Germline V lookup: CDR1 LNHDA, CDR2 SQIVND (reference sequence). A TCRbeta library incorporating unique molecular identifiers was prepared. TCRdb passed the PCR reads through MiXCR, listing each CDR3 protein once. The sample has 420,000 or so distinct CDR3 sequences; roughly a tenth are singletons. The rearrangement uses TRBV19 and TRBJ2-5, with D tentatively TRBD1 or TRBD2 (5 bases each). The receptor was derived from a human donor who donated a stem cell graft to a child with acute myeloid leukemia. The starting material was PBMCs from the stem cell graft donor, obtained from the stem cell graft. The CDR3 loop reads CASSALGTDQETQYF. The CDR3, as DNA: TGTGCCAGTAGCGCCCTCGGGACGGATCAAGAGACCCAGTACTTC.